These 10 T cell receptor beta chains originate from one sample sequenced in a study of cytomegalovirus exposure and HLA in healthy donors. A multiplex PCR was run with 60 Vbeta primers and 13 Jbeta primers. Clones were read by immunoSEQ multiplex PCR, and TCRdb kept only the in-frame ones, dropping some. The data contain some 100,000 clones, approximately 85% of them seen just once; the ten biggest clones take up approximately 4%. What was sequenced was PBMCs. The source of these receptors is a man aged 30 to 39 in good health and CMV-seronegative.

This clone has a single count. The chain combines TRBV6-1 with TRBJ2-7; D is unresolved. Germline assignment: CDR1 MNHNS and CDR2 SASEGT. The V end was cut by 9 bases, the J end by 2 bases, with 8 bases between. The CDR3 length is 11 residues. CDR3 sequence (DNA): TGTGCCAGTGGGCCTACCTACGAGCAGTACTTC. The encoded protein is CASGPTYEQYF.

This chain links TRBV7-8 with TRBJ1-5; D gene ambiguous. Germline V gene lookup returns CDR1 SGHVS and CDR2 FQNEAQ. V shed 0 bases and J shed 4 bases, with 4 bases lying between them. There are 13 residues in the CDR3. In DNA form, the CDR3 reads TGTGCCAGCAGCTTAGCACAGAATCAGCCCCAGCATTTT. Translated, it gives CASSLAQNQPQHF.

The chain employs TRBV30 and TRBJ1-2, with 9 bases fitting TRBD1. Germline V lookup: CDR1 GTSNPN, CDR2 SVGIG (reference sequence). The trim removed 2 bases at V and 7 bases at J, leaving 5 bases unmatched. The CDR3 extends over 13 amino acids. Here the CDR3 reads CAWSTQGAGGYTF. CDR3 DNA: TGTGCCTGGAGTACACAGGGGGCTGGTGGCTACACCTTC.

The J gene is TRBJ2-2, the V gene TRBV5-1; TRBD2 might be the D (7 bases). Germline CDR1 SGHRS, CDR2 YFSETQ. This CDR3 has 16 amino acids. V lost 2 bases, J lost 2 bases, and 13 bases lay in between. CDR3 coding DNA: TGCGCCAGCAGCTTATTTGGGGGGGCCAACACCGGGGAGCTGTTTTTT. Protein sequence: CASSLFGGANTGELFF.

CDR3 in DNA: TGTGCCAGTAGTATTGCGGTTTATAGCAATCAGCCCCAGCATTTT. This encodes CASSIAVYSNQPQHF. The chain uses TRBV19 and TRBJ1-5; no clear D gene. From germline, CDR1 is LNHDA and CDR2 SQIVND (reference sequence). Trimming cost V 3 bases and J 0 bases, with 9 bases left between them. There are 15 residues in the CDR3.

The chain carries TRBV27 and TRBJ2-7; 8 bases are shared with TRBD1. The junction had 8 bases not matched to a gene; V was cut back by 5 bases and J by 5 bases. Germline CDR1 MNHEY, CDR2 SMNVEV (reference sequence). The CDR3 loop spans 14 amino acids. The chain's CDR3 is CASSPRQGSNEQYF. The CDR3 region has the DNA TGTGCCAGCAGTCCAAGACAGGGGAGCAACGAGCAGTACTTC.

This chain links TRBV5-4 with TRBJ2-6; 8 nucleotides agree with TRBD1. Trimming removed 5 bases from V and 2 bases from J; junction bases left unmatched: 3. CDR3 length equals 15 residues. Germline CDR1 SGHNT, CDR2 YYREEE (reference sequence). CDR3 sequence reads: CASSSQGAGANVLTF. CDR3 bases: TGTGCCAGCAGTTCACAGGGGGCTGGGGCCAACGTCCTGACTTTC.

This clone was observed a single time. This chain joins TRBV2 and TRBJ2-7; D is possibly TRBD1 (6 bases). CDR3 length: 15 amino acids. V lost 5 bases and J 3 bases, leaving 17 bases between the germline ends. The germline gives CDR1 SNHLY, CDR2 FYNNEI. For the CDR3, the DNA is TGTGCCAGCAGTCCGGACCGTCGACAGGTCTACGAGCAGTACTTC. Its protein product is CASSPDRRQVYEQYF. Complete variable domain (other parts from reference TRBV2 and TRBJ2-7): EPEVTQTPSHQVTQMGQEVILRCVPISNHLYFYWYRQILGQKVEFLVSFYNNEISEKSEIFDDQFSVERPDGSNFTLKIRSTKLEDSAMYFCASSPDRRQVYEQYFGPGTRLTVT.

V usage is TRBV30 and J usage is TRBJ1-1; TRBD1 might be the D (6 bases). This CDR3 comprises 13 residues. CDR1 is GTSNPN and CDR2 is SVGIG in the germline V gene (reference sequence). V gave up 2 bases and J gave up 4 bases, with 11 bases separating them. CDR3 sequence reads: CAWSSGTITEAFF. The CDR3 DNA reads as TGTGCCTGGAGTTCTGGGACAATCACTGAAGCTTTCTTT.

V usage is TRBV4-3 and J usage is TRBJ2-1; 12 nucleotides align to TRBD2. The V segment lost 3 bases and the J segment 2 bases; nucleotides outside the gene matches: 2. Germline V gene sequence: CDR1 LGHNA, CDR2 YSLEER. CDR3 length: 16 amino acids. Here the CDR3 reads CASSQRLAGAYNEQFF. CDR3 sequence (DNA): TGCGCCAGCAGCCAGAGACTAGCGGGAGCCTACAATGAGCAGTTCTTC.